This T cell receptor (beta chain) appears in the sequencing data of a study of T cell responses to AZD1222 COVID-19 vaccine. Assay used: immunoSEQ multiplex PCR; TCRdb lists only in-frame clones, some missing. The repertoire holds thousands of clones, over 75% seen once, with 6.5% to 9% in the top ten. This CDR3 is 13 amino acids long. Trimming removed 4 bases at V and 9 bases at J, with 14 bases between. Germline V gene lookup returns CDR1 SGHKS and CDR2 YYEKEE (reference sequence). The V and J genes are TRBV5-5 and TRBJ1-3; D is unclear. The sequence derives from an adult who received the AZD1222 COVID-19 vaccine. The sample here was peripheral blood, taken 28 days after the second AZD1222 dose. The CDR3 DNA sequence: TGTGCCAGCAGCGGGGTGGATTTTGCCACCATATATTTT. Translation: CASSGVDFATIYF.